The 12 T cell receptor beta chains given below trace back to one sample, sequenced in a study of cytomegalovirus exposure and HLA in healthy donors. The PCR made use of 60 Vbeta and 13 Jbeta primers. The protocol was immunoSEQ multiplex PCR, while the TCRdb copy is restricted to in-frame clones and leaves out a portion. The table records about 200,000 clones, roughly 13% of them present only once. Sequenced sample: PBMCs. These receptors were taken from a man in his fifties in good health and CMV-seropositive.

For the CDR3, the DNA is TGTGCCAGCAGCTTGCAGCAGGGAACCGGGGAGCTGTTTTTT. This gives the protein CASSLQQGTGELFF. The V and J genes are TRBV5-6 and TRBJ2-2; the D gene is possibly TRBD1 (5 bases). Germline CDR1 reads SGHDT; CDR2 reads YYEEEE. CDR3 size: 14 residues. The V end lost 1 base, the J end lost 5 bases, and 9 bases lay between the germline ends.

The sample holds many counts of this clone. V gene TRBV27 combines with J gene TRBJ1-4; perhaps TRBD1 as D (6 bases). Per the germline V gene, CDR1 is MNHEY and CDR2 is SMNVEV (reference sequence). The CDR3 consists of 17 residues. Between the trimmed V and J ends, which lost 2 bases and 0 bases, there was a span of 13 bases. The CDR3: CASSLQGMRATNEKLFF. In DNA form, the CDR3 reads TGTGCCAGCAGTTTACAGGGGATGAGGGCAACTAATGAAAAACTGTTTTTT.

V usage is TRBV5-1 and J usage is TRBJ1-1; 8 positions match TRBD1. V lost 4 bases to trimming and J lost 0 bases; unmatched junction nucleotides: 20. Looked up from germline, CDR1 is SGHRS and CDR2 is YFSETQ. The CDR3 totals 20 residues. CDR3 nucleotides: TGCGCCAGCAGCCGTGGGGCTAGTGGGCAGGGGGCGAATTTGAACACTGAAGCTTTCTTT. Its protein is CASSRGASGQGANLNTEAFF.

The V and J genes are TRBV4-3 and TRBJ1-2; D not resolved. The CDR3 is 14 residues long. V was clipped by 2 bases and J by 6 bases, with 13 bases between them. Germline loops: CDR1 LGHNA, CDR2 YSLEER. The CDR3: CASSQIAVADGYTF. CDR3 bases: TGCGCCAGCAGCCAAATAGCGGTAGCGGATGGCTACACCTTC.

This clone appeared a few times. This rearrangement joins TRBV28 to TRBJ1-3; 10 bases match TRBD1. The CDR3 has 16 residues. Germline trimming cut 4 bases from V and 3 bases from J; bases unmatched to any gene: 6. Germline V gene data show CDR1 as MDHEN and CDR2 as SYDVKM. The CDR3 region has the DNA TGTGCCAGCAGTTCCCACGGGACAGGGGTTGGAAACACCATATATTTT. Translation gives CASSSHGTGVGNTIYF.

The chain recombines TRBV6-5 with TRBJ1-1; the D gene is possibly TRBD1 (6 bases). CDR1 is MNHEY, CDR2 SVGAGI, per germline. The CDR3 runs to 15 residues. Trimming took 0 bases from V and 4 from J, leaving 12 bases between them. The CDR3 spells CASSYSRGGLTEAFF. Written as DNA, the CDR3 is TGTGCCAGCAGTTACTCCAGGGGCGGTCTCACTGAAGCTTTCTTT.

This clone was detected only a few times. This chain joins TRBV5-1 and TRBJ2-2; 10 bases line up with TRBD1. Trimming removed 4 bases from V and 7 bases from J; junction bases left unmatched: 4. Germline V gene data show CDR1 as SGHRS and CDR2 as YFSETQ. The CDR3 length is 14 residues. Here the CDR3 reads CASSPGQGNGELFF. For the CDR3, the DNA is TGCGCCAGCAGCCCGGGACAGGGGAACGGGGAGCTGTTTTTT.

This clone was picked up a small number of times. The CDR3 here is CASSVEPWEHSETQYF. CDR3 coding DNA: TGTGCCAGCAGCGTAGAGCCTTGGGAGCACTCGGAGACCCAGTACTTC. This rearrangement joins TRBV9 to TRBJ2-5, with D possibly being TRBD2 (5 bases). Germline CDR1 reads SGDLS; CDR2 reads YYNGEE. The CDR3 extends over 16 amino acids. V shed 0 bases and J shed 5 bases, with 17 bases lying between them.

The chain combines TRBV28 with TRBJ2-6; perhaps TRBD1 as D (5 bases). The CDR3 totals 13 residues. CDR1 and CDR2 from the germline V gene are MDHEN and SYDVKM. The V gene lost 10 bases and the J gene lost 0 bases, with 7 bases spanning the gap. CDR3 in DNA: TGTGCCACCGACAGCTCTGGGGCCAACGTCCTGACTTTC. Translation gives CATDSSGANVLTF.

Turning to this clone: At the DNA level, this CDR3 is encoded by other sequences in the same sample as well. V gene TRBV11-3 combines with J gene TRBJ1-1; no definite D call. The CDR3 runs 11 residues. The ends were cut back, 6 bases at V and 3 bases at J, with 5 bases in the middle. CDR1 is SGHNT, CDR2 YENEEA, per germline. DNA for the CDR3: TGTGCCAGCAGATCCGACACTGAAGCTTTCTTT. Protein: CASRSDTEAFF.

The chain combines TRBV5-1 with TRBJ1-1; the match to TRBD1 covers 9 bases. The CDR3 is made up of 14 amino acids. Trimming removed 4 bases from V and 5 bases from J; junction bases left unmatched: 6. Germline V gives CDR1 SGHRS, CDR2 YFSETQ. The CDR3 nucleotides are TGCGCCAGCAGCACTACAGGGGGCTGGACTGAAGCTTTCTTT. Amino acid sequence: CASSTTGGWTEAFF.

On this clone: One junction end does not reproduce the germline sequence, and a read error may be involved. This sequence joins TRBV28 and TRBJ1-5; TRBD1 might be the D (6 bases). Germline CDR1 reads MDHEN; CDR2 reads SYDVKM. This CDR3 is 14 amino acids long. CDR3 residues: CAGRLRQASSAQHF. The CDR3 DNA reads TGTGCCGGCAGGTTACGACAGGCCTCCTCGGCCCAGCATTTT.